What follows are 23 T cell receptor beta chains derived from one specimen sequenced in a study of blood T cell repertoires in COVID-19. The table came from immunoSEQ multiplex PCR; TCRdb's copy has only in-frame clones and leaves some out. The sample has about 210,000 clones, just over 90% seen once. Input material: peripheral blood. The receptors shown here come from a man aged 30 to 45 with acute or convalescent COVID-19.

This chain uses TRBV2 with TRBJ2-1; 10 nucleotides align to TRBD2. The germline gives CDR1 SNHLY, CDR2 FYNNEI. V shed 5 bases, J shed 3 bases, and the junction held 4 bases outside the gene matches. The CDR3 length is 15 residues. The CDR3: CASSIGTSDYNEQFF. The CDR3 region has the DNA TGTGCCAGCAGTATCGGGACTAGCGACTACAATGAGCAGTTCTTC.

The chain uses TRBV29-1 and TRBJ2-5; D is possibly TRBD1 (5 bases). Trimming left V 4 bases short and J 1 base short, with 7 bases between. This CDR3 has 12 residues. Germline assignment: CDR1 SQVTM and CDR2 ANQGSEA. CDR3 in DNA: TGCAGCGTTGCAGGGCTCCAAGAGACCCAGTACTTC. Protein: CSVAGLQETQYF.

The J gene is TRBJ1-1, the V gene TRBV20-1, with D perhaps matching TRBD1 (5 bases). Trimming pared 5 bases from V and 1 base from J, leaving 5 bases between. Germline CDR1 reads DFQATT; CDR2 reads SNEGSKA (reference sequence). This CDR3 comprises 11 residues. In DNA, the CDR3 is TGCAGTGCTGGACAGAACACTGAAGCTTTCTTT. Translation gives CSAGQNTEAFF.

The chain links TRBV19 to TRBJ2-2; D gene uncertain. Trimming took 9 bases from V and 4 from J, leaving 9 bases between them. Germline CDR1 reads LNHDA; CDR2 reads SQIVND (reference sequence). The CDR3 loop spans 12 amino acids. DNA for the CDR3: TGTGCCAGCGCCAGGTTCACCGGGGAGCTGTTTTTT. Translated, it gives CASARFTGELFF.

The CDR3 spells CASTTGIADTQYF. DNA of the CDR3: TGTGCCAGCACCACAGGGATCGCAGATACGCAGTATTTT. This chain connects TRBV28 to TRBJ2-3, with a weak D call TRBD1 (6 bases). Germline V gene data show CDR1 as MDHEN and CDR2 as SYDVKM. V was shortened by 7 bases and J by 4 bases, with 12 bases between the two germline ends. This CDR3 contains 13 residues.

This clone has a handful of counts. This chain joins TRBV6-1 and TRBJ2-2; D is undetermined. Deletions cut 2 bases from V and 4 bases from J, with 14 bases between. Germline CDR1 reads MNHNS; CDR2 reads SASEGT. The CDR3 is 16 amino acids. In DNA form, the CDR3 reads TGTGCCAGCAGTGAACTAGACCCCCCGGTCACCGGGGAGCTGTTTTTT. This encodes CASSELDPPVTGELFF.

The rearrangement links TRBV7-9 to TRBJ2-3, with unresolved D. The CDR3 totals 11 residues. V lost 4 bases to trimming and J lost 4 bases, with 3 bases between them. Germline CDR1 reads SEHNR; CDR2 reads FQNEAQ (reference sequence). In DNA form, the CDR3 reads TGTGCCAGCAGCTCGGCAGATACGCAGTATTTT. Its translation: CASSSADTQYF.

CDR3 sequence reads: CASKLAGGTTDTQYF. CDR3 bases: TGCGCCAGCAAGTTAGCGGGAGGGACGACAGATACGCAGTATTTT. The chain links TRBV5-1 to TRBJ2-3; 11 positions match TRBD2. Trimming cost V 6 bases and J 3 bases; bases outside gene matches: 6. Germline V CDR1 and CDR2: SGHRS, YFSETQ. The CDR3 is made up of 15 amino acids.

This sequence joins TRBV5-1 and TRBJ1-1; D remains unclear. The CDR3 spans 13 residues. V shed 5 bases and J shed 4 bases, with 12 bases lying between them. CDR1 and CDR2 (germline): SGHRS, YFSETQ. CDR3 DNA sequence: TGCGCCAGCAGTTGGACCCGGGGCACTGAAGCTTTCTTT. Protein: CASSWTRGTEAFF.

The V gene is TRBV6-1, the J gene TRBJ1-5; 7 bases match TRBD1. V lost 2 bases, J lost 3 bases, and 4 bases stayed unmatched. Germline CDR1 reads MNHNS; CDR2 reads SASEGT. The CDR3 sequence is 15 residues long. The CDR3 nucleotides are TGTGCCAGCAGTGAAAACAGGGGCTTCAATCAGCCCCAGCATTTT. Its protein product is CASSENRGFNQPQHF.

This rearrangement joins TRBV24-1 to TRBJ2-1; D is perhaps TRBD1 (6 bases). Germline V gene lookup returns CDR1 KGHDR and CDR2 SFDVKD. This CDR3 spans 15 amino acids. Trimming cost V 4 bases and J 1 base, with 10 bases left between them. CDR3 coding DNA: TGTGCCACCAGTGAAAGCAGGGGTTCCTACAATGAGCAGTTCTTC. This codes for CATSESRGSYNEQFF.

The chain uses TRBV5-1 and TRBJ2-7; tentative D call: TRBD1 (5 bases). The CDR3 totals 15 residues. The V gene's germline CDR1 is SGHRS and CDR2 YFSETQ. Trimming removed 0 bases from V and 5 bases from J, with 15 bases in between. Written as DNA, the CDR3 is TGCGCCAGCAGCTTGGGGGGCAGGGTAAAAGACGAGCAGTACTTC. Translation: CASSLGGRVKDEQYF.

The chain couples TRBV7-9 to TRBJ2-5, with D perhaps matching TRBD1 (6 bases). The CDR3 length is 14 residues. Germline-derived CDR1 and CDR2 are SEHNR and FQNEAQ (reference sequence). V dropped 5 bases and J dropped 0 bases, with 10 bases sitting between them. This CDR3 is CASSKPGDQETQYF. The CDR3 coding sequence is TGTGCCAGCAGCAAACCAGGGGACCAAGAGACCCAGTACTTC.

The genes are TRBV7-3 and TRBJ1-1; D not resolved. Germline loops: CDR1 SGHTA, CDR2 FQGTGA. Trimming removed 3 bases at V and 4 bases at J, with 6 bases between. CDR3 length: 12 amino acids. CDR3 region: CASSFLGTEAFF. In DNA, the CDR3 is TGTGCCAGCAGCTTCCTAGGCACTGAAGCTTTCTTT. Complete variable domain (other parts from reference TRBV7-3 and TRBJ1-1): GAGVSQTPSNKVTEKGKYVELRCDPISGHTALYWYRQSLGQGPEFLIYFQGTGAADDSGLPNDRFFAVRPEGSVSTLKIQRTERGDSAVYLCASSFLGTEAFFGQGTRLTVV.

This clone was observed once. The chain joins TRBV18 to TRBJ2-1; a possible D gene is TRBD2 (5 bases). Trimming stripped 6 bases from V and 6 bases from J, with 12 bases between. The V gene's germline CDR1 is KGHSH and CDR2 LQKENI. The CDR3 is 13 amino acids. CDR3 amino acids: CASSLAGLNEQFF. The CDR3 DNA reads TGTGCCAGCTCGCTGGCGGGTCTCAATGAGCAGTTCTTC.

In DNA, the CDR3 is TGTGCCTGGGGGGGAGGTGTGGGCACCGGGGAGCTGTTTTTT. It translates to CAWGGGVGTGELFF. The chain links TRBV30 to TRBJ2-2; possible D gene TRBD2, 6 bases. CDR1 GTSNPN and CDR2 SVGIG come from the germline V gene (reference sequence). The CDR3 contains 14 residues. Trimming left V 5 bases short and J 4 bases short, with 14 bases between.

The rearrangement links TRBV7-3 to TRBJ2-5; TRBD2 agrees at 9 bases. Germline lookup yields CDR1 SGHTA and CDR2 FQGTGA. With 2 bases clipped from V and 2 bases from J, the junction kept 6 bases outside the gene matches. The CDR3 consists of 16 residues. In nucleotides, the CDR3 is TGTGCCAGCAGCTTAGGATCGCGGGGGGGACAAGAGACCCAGTACTTC. Translating gives CASSLGSRGGQETQYF. Full variable domain (missing parts from reference TRBV7-3 and TRBJ2-5): GAGVSQTPSNKVTEKGKYVELRCDPISGHTALYWYRQSLGQGPEFLIYFQGTGAADDSGLPNDRFFAVRPEGSVSTLKIQRTERGDSAVYLCASSLGSRGGQETQYFGPGTRLLVL.

The chain combines TRBV7-3 with TRBJ2-1, with D possibly TRBD1 on 6 matching bases. V lost 6 bases and J lost 1, with 13 bases in between. CDR3 size: 15 residues. Germline CDR1 and CDR2: SGHTA and FQGTGA. CDR3 DNA: TGTGCCAGCAGTCCTCGGACAGTGTCCTACAATGAGCAGTTCTTC. Encoded protein: CASSPRTVSYNEQFF.

Comments on this clone: Different DNA sequences within this sample yield the same CDR3. The V and J genes are TRBV3-1 (or the pseudogene TRBV3-2) and TRBJ1-3, with 7 bases that match TRBD1. The CDR3 length is 14 residues. The V gene end was trimmed by 4 bases and the J gene end by 3 bases; junction bases not matched to a gene: 3. Germline lookup yields CDR1 LGHDT and CDR2 YNNKEL (reference sequence). CDR3 region: CASSRQGYGNTIYF. CDR3 DNA sequence: TGTGCCAGCAGCCGACAGGGATATGGAAACACCATATATTTT.

This chain joins TRBV12-3 or TRBV12-4 and TRBJ1-2; D possibly corresponds to TRBD1 (5 bases). CDR3 size: 13 residues. Trimming stripped 6 bases from V and 7 bases from J, with 15 bases between. The chain's CDR3 is CASSLGEGGGYTF. CDR3 DNA sequence: TGTGCCAGCAGCCTAGGGGAGGGCGGTGGCTACACCTTC.

The chain combines TRBV11-3 with TRBJ2-3, with D perhaps TRBD1 (6 bases). With 5 bases removed from V and 8 bases from J, the gap between germline ends came to 23 bases. This CDR3 has 16 residues. Germline-derived CDR1 and CDR2 are SGHNT and YENEEA. Written as DNA, the CDR3 is TGTGCCAGCAGCCAAGCCCGGGACAAACTTGTGCCTACGCAGTATTTT. Translation: CASSQARDKLVPTQYF.

The CDR3 region is CASSSGLAGNLGVGELFF. DNA of the CDR3: TGCGCCAGCAGCAGTGGACTAGCGGGGAACTTAGGCGTCGGGGAGCTGTTTTTT. The chain carries TRBV5-1 and TRBJ2-2; the match to TRBD2 covers 12 bases. This CDR3 is built from 18 residues. V trimming: 4 bases; J trimming: 7 bases; junction bases outside the gene matches: 14. Per germline, CDR1 SGHRS and CDR2 YFSETQ.

This clone was detected only once. This chain uses TRBV28 with TRBJ2-7; 13 positions match TRBD2. V lost 6 bases and J lost 3; bases outside the gene matches: 5. The germline CDR1 and CDR2 sequences are MDHEN and SYDVKM. The CDR3 totals 15 residues. This CDR3 reads CASRGGLAGFYEQYF. The CDR3 DNA sequence: TGTGCCAGCAGAGGGGGACTAGCGGGATTCTACGAGCAGTACTTC.